The 29 T cell receptor beta chains below all came from one sample that was sequenced in a study of T-cell memory formation after mild COVID-19. TCRdb re-derived calls from the 5' RACE reads in MiXCR, one entry per CDR3 protein. The data hold roughly 86,000 distinct CDR3 sequences, with around 15% observed a single time. Input material: PBMCs or a T cell subset sorted from them (not recorded which). All receptors derive from a man aged 18 to 30 who had mild COVID-19 (a few samples of this study predate the infection). Cell type and time point are not known.

This clonotype has a handful of counts. V usage is TRBV7-9 and J usage is TRBJ2-3; D unresolved. Germline loops: CDR1 SEHNR, CDR2 FQNEAQ (reference sequence). The CDR3 is made up of 15 amino acids. Between the trimmed V and J ends, which lost 5 bases and 2 bases, there was a span of 14 bases. CDR3 loop: CASSPRGGLTDTQYF. The DNA of the CDR3 is TGTGCCAGCAGCCCCAGAGGTGGGCTCACAGATACGCAGTATTTT.

This rearrangement joins TRBV9 to TRBJ2-3; 8 bases align to TRBD2. This CDR3 region has 16 residues. The trim removed 7 bases at V and 3 bases at J, leaving 13 bases unmatched. CDR1 SGDLS and CDR2 YYNGEE come from the germline V gene. The CDR3 DNA reads as TGTGCCAGCGGGTCAGGGAACAGCGGGGGAACAGATACGCAGTATTTT. Its protein product is CASGSGNSGGTDTQYF.

This clonotype was detected ten times or more. The CDR3 coding sequence is TGCGCCAGCAGCCAAGAGTCGGGGGGTACGTATGAAGCTTTCTTT. It translates to CASSQESGGTYEAFF. This chain connects TRBV4-1 to TRBJ1-1, with a weak D call TRBD1 (5 bases). This CDR3 is built from 15 residues. CDR1 is MGHRA and CDR2 is YSYEKL in the germline V gene. V was pared by 0 bases and J by 7 bases, with 15 bases between.

V and J are TRBV28 and TRBJ2-3; tentatively, D is TRBD1 or TRBD2 (6 bases each). The CDR3 runs 15 residues. The germline V and J ends were trimmed by 4 bases and 2 bases, with 13 bases remaining between them. CDR1 and CDR2 (germline): MDHEN, SYDVKM. This CDR3 reads CASSSSPGATDTQYF. The CDR3 DNA reads TGTGCCAGCAGTTCGTCACCGGGGGCCACAGATACGCAGTATTTT.

J is TRBJ2-3 and V is TRBV9; 10 bases are shared with TRBD1. Looked up from germline, CDR1 is SGDLS and CDR2 is YYNGEE. Unmatched junction bases numbered 7, after V lost 4 bases and J lost 2 bases. The CDR3 spans 16 residues. CDR3 DNA sequence: TGTGCCAGCAGCTCTCGGACAGGGGGACTCACAGATACGCAGTATTTT. Translated: CASSSRTGGLTDTQYF.

This clonotype has more than one count but fewer than ten. J is TRBJ2-3 and V is TRBV3-1; 9 positions match TRBD2. The germline gives CDR1 LGHDT, CDR2 YNNKEL (reference sequence). J was trimmed by 4 bases and V by 5 bases; bases with no gene match: 16. The CDR3 has 18 amino acids. The CDR3 nucleotides are TGTGCCAGCAGCAGCGGCCTGTTTGCGGGGGGGCCTCCAGATACGCAGTATTTT. This translates into CASSSGLFAGGPPDTQYF.

The chain recombines TRBV29-1 with TRBJ2-5; 10 bases are a match to TRBD1. The CDR3 extends over 12 amino acids. The V gene's germline CDR1 is SQVTM and CDR2 ANQGSEA. The V segment lost 6 bases and the J segment 10 bases; nucleotides outside the gene matches: 8. The CDR3 loop is CSVETGGEGQYF. CDR3 nucleotide sequence: TGCAGCGTCGAGACAGGGGGCGAGGGCCAGTACTTC.

By sample fraction, this clonotype is medium-sized (0.01 to 0.1%). The CDR3 spells CASSETPGQGSGELFF. CDR3 DNA sequence: TGTGCCAGCAGCGAAACCCCCGGACAGGGATCCGGGGAGCTGTTTTTT. The chain combines TRBV6-4 with TRBJ2-2, with TRBD1 matching 8 bases. The J segment lost 6 bases and the V segment lost 6 bases, leaving 12 bases of the junction unmatched. Germline assignment: CDR1 MRHNA and CDR2 SNTAGT. This CDR3 region has 16 residues.

This clonotype was observed a few times. The V call is TRBV9, the J call TRBJ2-3, with TRBD2 matching 8 bases. Per germline, CDR1 SGDLS and CDR2 YYNGEE. V trimming: 1 base; J trimming: 5 bases; junction bases outside the gene matches: 6. The CDR3 has 15 amino acids. This chain's CDR3 is CASSVPGGAEDTQYF. The CDR3 DNA follows: TGTGCCAGCAGCGTACCCGGGGGGGCCGAAGATACGCAGTATTTT.

CDR3 nucleotide sequence: TGTGCCAGCGAGTTTCAGGGATCTGAGACCCAGTACTTC. This sequence encodes CASEFQGSETQYF. The chain is built from TRBV6-5 and TRBJ2-5; D perhaps matches TRBD1 (5 bases). Germline V lookup: CDR1 MNHEY, CDR2 SVGAGI. The V and J ends lost 8 bases and 5 bases respectively, with 15 bases between them. The CDR3 has 13 residues.

This clonotype was seen repeatedly, ten times or more. The V gene is TRBV6-2 or TRBV6-3, the J gene TRBJ2-1; D uncertain. Per the germline V gene, CDR1 is MNHEY and CDR2 is SVGEGT. The CDR3 extends over 12 amino acids. Between the trimmed V and J ends, which lost 2 bases and 9 bases, there was a span of 8 bases. Written as DNA, the CDR3 is TGTGCCAGCAGTTACCTGGGCAGTGAGCAGTTCTTC. The encoded protein is CASSYLGSEQFF.

This clonotype came up many times. A read error may be the cause here, since a much bigger clone is one base away. The gene calls are TRBV6-2 or TRBV6-3 and TRBJ2-2, with D hard to call. V shed 0 bases and J shed 1 base, with 0 bases lying between them. Germline loops: CDR1 MNHEY, CDR2 SVGEGT. The CDR3 is 13 residues long. The CDR3, as DNA: TGTGCCAGCAGTTACTCGAACACCGGGGAGCTGTTTTTT. Encoded protein: CASSYSNTGELFF.

The chain couples TRBV7-9 to TRBJ2-1; D might be TRBD1 (5 bases). Trimming cost V 8 bases and J 0 bases, with 5 bases left between them. Germline loops: CDR1 SEHNR, CDR2 FQNEAQ (reference sequence). This CDR3 contains 12 residues. For the CDR3, the DNA is TGTGCCAGCCAGGGCTCCTACAATGAGCAGTTCTTC. The encoded protein is CASQGSYNEQFF.

This clonotype was observed a handful of times. The chain recombines TRBV7-6 with TRBJ2-2; maybe TRBD1 (5 bases). V lost 6 bases, J lost 1 base, and 9 bases lay in between. The CDR3 has 14 amino acids. CDR1 is SGHVS, CDR2 FNYEAQ, per germline. The CDR3 sequence: CASSPDRNTGELFF. The DNA for the CDR3 is TGTGCCAGCAGTCCCGACAGGAACACCGGGGAGCTGTTTTTT.

This clonotype was found a few times. V usage is TRBV5-1 and J usage is TRBJ2-7; possible D gene TRBD1, 6 bases. Germline V gene lookup returns CDR1 SGHRS and CDR2 YFSETQ. This CDR3 is 15 amino acids long. Trimming took off 2 bases at V and 0 bases at J, with 12 bases between the two ends. The CDR3 DNA sequence: TGCGCCAGCAGCTTCCGGGACACTGCCTCCTACGAGCAGTACTTC. It specifies CASSFRDTASYEQYF.

This clonotype was seen many times. This chain joins TRBV6-1 and TRBJ2-3; 7 bases align to TRBD2. V gave up 5 bases and J gave up 0 bases; unmatched junction bases: 5. Germline assignment: CDR1 MNHNS and CDR2 SASEGT. The CDR3 has 15 amino acids. CDR3 sequence (DNA): TGTGCCAGCAGTTTACCCGGGGGGAGCACAGATACGCAGTATTTT. As protein: CASSLPGGSTDTQYF.

The chain couples TRBV5-8 to TRBJ1-1, with TRBD1 identical over 7 bases. Germline V gives CDR1 SGHTS, CDR2 YDEGEE. The trim removed 7 bases at V and 0 bases at J, leaving 12 bases unmatched. This CDR3 is 16 amino acids long. The CDR3 DNA follows: TGTGCCAGCGTCTTGGTAGCAGGGGGGCTGAACACTGAAGCTTTCTTT. Its translation: CASVLVAGGLNTEAFF.

This clonotype has just one count. The chain links TRBV7-9 to TRBJ1-2, with 11 nucleotides matching TRBD1. The CDR3 sequence is 15 residues long. Looked up from germline, CDR1 is SEHNR and CDR2 is FQNEAQ (reference sequence). The junction had 8 bases not matched to a gene; V was cut back by 4 bases and J by 7 bases. As DNA, the CDR3 is TGTGCCAGCAGCTCCCGGGACAGGGGGTTAAGTGGCTACACCTTC. Translating it yields CASSSRDRGLSGYTF.

V and J are TRBV6-5 and TRBJ2-7; possibly TRBD1 for D (5 bases). V dropped 5 bases and J dropped 2 bases, with 10 bases sitting between them. This CDR3 has 13 amino acids. CDR1 is MNHEY and CDR2 is SVGAGI in the germline V gene. CDR3 amino acids: CASSKGPAYEQYV. CDR3 sequence (DNA): TGTGCCAGCAGTAAGGGGCCCGCCTACGAGCAGTACGTC.

This clonotype was detected only a few times. The CDR3 loop reads CASQPLEDSHQETQYF. CDR3 sequence (DNA): TGTGCCAGTCAGCCTCTTGAGGACAGTCACCAAGAGACCCAGTACTTC. This chain links TRBV6-2 or TRBV6-3 with TRBJ2-5, with D possibly being TRBD1 (6 bases). There are 16 residues in the CDR3. Trimming cost V 9 bases and J 0 bases, with 20 bases left between them. Germline V gene data show CDR1 as MNHEY and CDR2 as SVGEGT.

The chain links TRBV4-1 to TRBJ2-4; D may be TRBD2 (6 bases). The CDR3 totals 15 residues. Germline assignment: CDR1 MGHRA and CDR2 YSYEKL. V was clipped by 4 bases and J by 8 bases, with 18 bases between them. CDR3 coding DNA: TGCGCCAGCAGCCTTACAGGTTTCCCGGGAGACATTCAGTACTTC. Protein: CASSLTGFPGDIQYF.

The CDR3 bases are TGCAGCGCGACAGCGATGAACACTGAAGCTTTCTTT. Translated: CSATAMNTEAFF. This chain uses TRBV29-1 with TRBJ1-1, with a possible D match to TRBD1 (5 bases). This CDR3 is 12 amino acids long. Per germline, CDR1 SQVTM and CDR2 ANQGSEA. Trimming cost V 7 bases and J 0 bases, with 9 bases left between them.

This clonotype was seen only a few times. The rearrangement joins TRBV20-1 to TRBJ1-5; no firm D call. The germline CDR1 and CDR2 sequences are DFQATT and SNEGSKA (reference sequence). The CDR3 extends over 12 amino acids. The CDR3 DNA sequence: TGCAGCGGTAGTGGGTTCAATCAGCCCCAGCATTTT. This codes for CSGSGFNQPQHF.

This clonotype was counted at least ten times. This sequence joins TRBV3-1 and TRBJ2-2; maybe TRBD2 (6 bases). The CDR3 extends over 16 amino acids. The germline V and J ends were trimmed by 4 bases and 5 bases, with 17 bases remaining between them. CDR1 LGHDT and CDR2 YNNKEL come from the germline V gene (reference sequence). DNA for the CDR3: TGTGCCAGCAGCCCCCCGGGGGAGCCCGGGACCGGGGAGCTGTTTTTT. Its translation is CASSPPGEPGTGELFF.

The chain joins TRBV29-1 to TRBJ2-1, with 7 bases identical to TRBD2. The CDR3 sequence is 15 residues long. V shed 1 base, J shed 1 base, and the junction held 4 bases outside the gene matches. CDR1 and CDR2 (germline): SQVTM, ANQGSEA. CDR3 sequence (DNA): TGCAGCGTTGAAGTGCGGGGGAGGTCCTACAATGAGCAGTTCTTC. It specifies CSVEVRGRSYNEQFF.

J is TRBJ2-3 and V is TRBV7-9, with TRBD2 identical over 10 bases. Germline V CDR1 and CDR2: SEHNR, FQNEAQ (reference sequence). This CDR3 spans 18 amino acids. J was trimmed by 2 bases and V by 0 bases; bases with no gene match: 8. In nucleotides, the CDR3 is TGTGCCAGCAGCTTAGCCTTAGCGGGGGGACGTCTCACAGATACGCAGTATTTT. It encodes CASSLALAGGRLTDTQYF.

This chain links TRBV7-8 with TRBJ2-1; the match to TRBD1 covers 7 bases. Trimming removed 6 bases from V and 3 bases from J; junction bases left unmatched: 5. Germline V gene lookup returns CDR1 SGHVS and CDR2 FQNEAQ. The CDR3 runs to 14 residues. The CDR3 region is CASSWQGDYNEQFF. The CDR3 nucleotides are TGTGCCAGCAGTTGGCAGGGGGACTACAATGAGCAGTTCTTC.

The rearrangement links TRBV7-2 to TRBJ1-1; D gene uncertain. The CDR3 length is 15 residues. V dropped 2 bases and J dropped 3 bases, with 13 bases sitting between them. From germline, CDR1 is SGHTA and CDR2 FQGNSA. The CDR3 nucleotides read TGTGCCAGCAGCTTAACGAGTAGTCCGGACACTGAAGCTTTCTTT. Amino acids: CASSLTSSPDTEAFF.

V is TRBV29-1 and J is TRBJ1-2; TRBD1 might be the D (5 bases). The CDR3 has 12 amino acids. CDR1 and CDR2 from the germline V gene are SQVTM and ANQGSEA. Trimming shortened V by 6 bases and J by 8 bases, and 16 bases separated the two germline ends. The chain's CDR3 is CSVYGTPGGYTF. The CDR3 DNA is TGCAGCGTCTACGGGACCCCTGGGGGCTACACCTTC. The entire variable domain, with the rest obtained from reference TRBV29-1 and TRBJ1-2, is as follows: SAVISQKPSRDICQRGTSLTIQCQVDSQVTMMFWYRQQPGQSLTLIATANQGSEATYESGFVIDKFPISRPNLTFSTLTVSNMSPEDSSIYLCSVYGTPGGYTFGSGTRLTVV.